This T cell receptor (beta chain) was profiled in a study of blood T cell repertoires in COVID-19 (dated by TCRdb to between 2020 and 2021). For context, the study as a whole: Samples from collaborators originated in the United States, Italy and Spain and spanned both the acute and convalescent phases of COVID-19. Where available, HLA class I and class II types were obtained from metadata supplied by the sample provider rather than from assay-based typing. Sample metadata almost always included a de-identified subject ID, COVID-19 status, age in years and sex. Samples came from the ongoing ImmuneRACE study (first 160 participants) plus 1,254 subjects from 6 global collaborators. The material from the prospective study consisted of cDNA or gDNA derived from T cells, B-cell-depleted T cells, or PBMCs. Subjects who had been exposed to COVID-19, were actively infected with it, or had recovered from it provided the deeply sampled blood TCRbeta repertoires that made up the dataset. The repertoires were released in a freely available public database intended as a resource for research on the immune response to SARS-CoV-2. Overall study outcomes, separate from this receptor: The quantity of clinical and demographic metadata differed by source and by participant and was supplied without curation.

CDR1 and CDR2 are drawn from the germline V gene: SGHDT, YYEEEE. Trimming at the junction amounts to 3 bases on V and 4 bases on J, and the germline ends lie 10 bases apart. Counted from cysteine to phenylalanine, this CDR3 has 13 amino acids. Only CDR3 DNA is held: 39 bases, read in frame from base 1. The immunoSEQ Assay, a bias-controlled multiplex PCR, was used to amplify TCRbeta CDR3 regions from genomic DNA. The study's processing was this. Nucleated cell counts per sample were estimated from amplification of reference gene primers within the assay. To quantify the absolute abundance of each unique TCRbeta CDR3 rearrangement, sequence reads were collapsed and filtered. For each sample, productive Simpson clonality was calculated as the square root of Simpson's diversity index across productive rearrangements. The table was pulled from immuneACCESS by TCRdb, which kept in-frame rearrangements only. Such tables lose some clones; where checked, under half of the loss comes from unresolved V genes, and the rest has no known cause. Clone size and the V and J calls come from that table; the DNA yielded D and trimming. The sample table records 95,000 to 110,000 clones; around 88% of these occur just once. The top ten constitute about 3% of the sample.

Each collaborating institution followed its own protocols to collect whole blood in K2EDTA tubes. For TCRbeta analysis, collaborators shipped samples as frozen whole blood, isolated PBMCs, or DNA extracted from either of those sample types. Notes on this clone: It lacks a known antigen. No quality values exist for individual bases; no much larger clone is one base distant.

This chain is built from TRBV5-6 and TRBJ2-5; TRBD2 is possibly the D segment (5 matching bases). The source material was peripheral blood. The receptor comes from a human donor in a cohort sampled during active COVID-19. The CDR3 sequence is CASSWVARETQYF. The nucleotides are TGTGCCAGCAGCTGGGTAGCGAGAGAGACCCAGTACTTC.